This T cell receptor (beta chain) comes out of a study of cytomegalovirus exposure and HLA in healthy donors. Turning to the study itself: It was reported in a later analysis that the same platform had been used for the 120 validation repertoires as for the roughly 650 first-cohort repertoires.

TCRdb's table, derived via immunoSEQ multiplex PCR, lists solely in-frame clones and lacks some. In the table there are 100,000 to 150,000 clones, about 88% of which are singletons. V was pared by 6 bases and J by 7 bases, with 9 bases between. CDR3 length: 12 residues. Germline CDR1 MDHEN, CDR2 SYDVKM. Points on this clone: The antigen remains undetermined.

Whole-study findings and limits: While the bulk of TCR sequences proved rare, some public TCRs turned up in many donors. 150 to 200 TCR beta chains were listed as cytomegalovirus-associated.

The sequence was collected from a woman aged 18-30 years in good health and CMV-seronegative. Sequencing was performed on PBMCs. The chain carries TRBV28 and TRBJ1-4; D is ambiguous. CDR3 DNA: TGTGCCAGCAGGGCAGGAGGTGAAAAACTGTTTTTT. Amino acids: CASRAGGEKLFF.